These 19 T cell receptor beta chains were sequenced from one sample in a study of blood T cells in healthy people across ages. For the second PCR, which ran for about 6 to 11 cycles, a sample-barcoded 5' primer and a J-beta primer mix were used. TCRdb called the 5' RACE reads again in MiXCR, with one record for every CDR3 protein. The repertoire holds fewer than 900,000 distinct CDR3 sequences, with 49% as singletons. The sample was blood. All receptors derive from a woman aged 60-75 years in good health.

This clonotype was seen many times. V usage is TRBV20-1 and J usage is TRBJ2-4; 9 bases align to TRBD2. The V and J ends lost 3 bases and 2 bases, in that order; junction bases with no gene match: 11. Germline V gives CDR1 DFQATT, CDR2 SNEGSKA (reference sequence). The CDR3 runs 17 residues. CDR3 sequence: CSASPSGSGSSKNIQYF. The CDR3 DNA reads TGCAGTGCTAGCCCCTCAGGTAGCGGGAGTTCCAAAAACATTCAGTACTTC.

This clonotype was counted a few times. The gene calls are TRBV29-1 and TRBJ2-3, with TRBD2 identical over 13 bases. The CDR3 is 16 residues long. V was clipped by 2 bases and J by 5 bases; unmatched bases: 7. CDR1 and CDR2 (germline): SQVTM, ANQGSEA. The chain's CDR3 is CSVERTSGSLGDTQYF. CDR3 DNA sequence: TGCAGCGTTGAACGGACTAGCGGGAGCTTAGGAGATACGCAGTATTTT.

This clonotype appeared a few times. The chain is built from TRBV10-3 and TRBJ2-5; perhaps TRBD2 as D (6 bases). The CDR3 is 14 residues long. Germline lookup yields CDR1 ENHRY and CDR2 SYGVKD. Trimming cost V 6 bases and J 4 bases, with 15 bases left between them. The CDR3 coding sequence is TGTGCCATCAGACCCGGCGGGGAACGAGAGACCCAGTACTTC. Its translation is CAIRPGGERETQYF.

This chain joins TRBV6-5 and TRBJ2-1, with TRBD2 as a possible D gene (6 bases). Deletions cut 5 bases from V and 8 bases from J, with 19 bases between. The CDR3 runs 15 residues. The germline V gene encodes CDR1 MNHEY and CDR2 SVGAGI. The DNA of the CDR3 is TGTGCCAGCAGTACCTCGGGAGCCCTGAGCCATGAGCAGTTCTTC. Translating gives CASSTSGALSHEQFF.

The chain employs TRBV27 and TRBJ2-6; unclear D gene. The V and J ends lost 3 bases and 2 bases respectively, with 8 bases between them. This CDR3 has 15 amino acids. Germline assignment: CDR1 MNHEY and CDR2 SMNVEV (reference sequence). This chain's CDR3 is CASSFPGAGANVLTF. The CDR3 nucleotides read TGTGCCAGCAGTTTCCCAGGAGCTGGGGCCAACGTCCTGACTTTC. The variable domain in full, completed from reference TRBV27 and TRBJ2-6, reads EAQVTQNPRYLITVTGKKLTVTCSQNMNHEYMSWYRQDPGLGLRQIYYSMNVEVTDKGDVPEGYKVSRKEKRNFPLILESPSPNQTSLYFCASSFPGAGANVLTFGAGSRLTVL.

The chain is built from TRBV20-1 and TRBJ2-7, with D hard to call. The germline V gene encodes CDR1 DFQATT and CDR2 SNEGSKA (reference sequence). Trimming took 3 bases from V and 5 from J, leaving 8 bases between them. The CDR3 extends over 11 amino acids. This CDR3 is CSASQRDEQYF. The CDR3 DNA follows: TGCAGTGCTAGCCAACGGGACGAGCAGTACTTC.

CDR3 in DNA: TGTGCCAGCAGTTTGATAGACTCCCAAGAGACCCAGTACTTC. As protein: CASSLIDSQETQYF. The chain uses TRBV28 and TRBJ2-5; D gene unclear. The ends were cut back, 3 bases at V and 1 base at J, with 9 bases in the middle. This CDR3 is 14 amino acids long. Germline CDR1 and CDR2: MDHEN and SYDVKM.

This clonotype was recorded a few times. The rearrangement joins TRBV7-2 to TRBJ2-7; D ambiguous. With 4 bases removed from V and 0 bases from J, the gap between germline ends came to 10 bases. This CDR3 contains 14 residues. The germline V gene encodes CDR1 SGHTA and CDR2 FQGNSA. The CDR3 region has the DNA TGTGCCAGCAGCTATGGGGTGGTCTCCTACGAGCAGTACTTC. Translated, it gives CASSYGVVSYEQYF.

The chain carries TRBV28 and TRBJ2-3; 10 bases fit TRBD2. The length of the CDR3 is 19 residues. Germline CDR1 is MDHEN and CDR2 is SYDVKM. V trimming: 4 bases; J trimming: 3 bases; junction bases outside the gene matches: 16. Here the CDR3 reads CASSSIRTSGLLGTDTQYF. The CDR3 bases are TGTGCCAGCAGTTCCATCAGGACTAGCGGCCTACTCGGGACAGATACGCAGTATTTT.

This clonotype has just a few counts. This rearrangement joins TRBV10-3 to TRBJ2-7, with no clear D. The germline V gene encodes CDR1 ENHRY and CDR2 SYGVKD. This CDR3 has 12 amino acids. The germline V and J ends were trimmed by 8 bases and 1 base, with 9 bases remaining between them. The CDR3 DNA follows: TGTGCCATCGGGCTTGAGTCCTACGAGCAGTACTTC. This translates into CAIGLESYEQYF.

This chain joins TRBV10-3 and TRBJ2-5; D ambiguous. Germline assignment: CDR1 ENHRY and CDR2 SYGVKD. The CDR3 length is 15 residues. V was clipped by 5 bases and J by 0 bases, with 13 bases between them. CDR3 protein: CAISPSAVDQETQYF. As DNA, the CDR3 is TGTGCCATCAGTCCTAGTGCGGTGGACCAAGAGACCCAGTACTTC.

The chain has TRBV29-1 and TRBJ2-3; D uncertain. V gave up 0 bases and J gave up 1 base, with 11 bases separating them. Per germline, CDR1 SQVTM and CDR2 ANQGSEA. The CDR3 spans 15 residues. The CDR3 is CSVEDWLVGTDTQYF. The CDR3, as DNA: TGCAGCGTTGAAGATTGGCTAGTGGGCACAGATACGCAGTATTTT.

J is TRBJ2-5 and V is TRBV10-3; D is perhaps TRBD1 (6 bases). The V gene lost 8 bases and the J gene lost 3 bases, with 16 bases spanning the gap. The germline gives CDR1 ENHRY, CDR2 SYGVKD. This CDR3 is 14 amino acids long. The CDR3 coding sequence is TGTGCCATCTCGGGCCCAGGGGCAGAAGAGACCCAGTACTTC. Its translation: CAISGPGAEETQYF.

This chain uses TRBV20-1 with TRBJ2-1; 8 nucleotides align to TRBD2. This CDR3 spans 15 amino acids. CDR1 is DFQATT, CDR2 SNEGSKA, per germline (reference sequence). After removal of 1 base from V and 4 bases from J, the junction contained 6 bases not matched to a gene. The CDR3 DNA is TGCAGTGCTAGAGGGGGTACTAGCGGTTACAATGAGCAGTTCTTC. This sequence encodes CSARGGTSGYNEQFF.

The V and J genes are TRBV20-1 and TRBJ2-7, with D possibly TRBD1 on 6 matching bases. The J call may be in error: the DNA end matches TRBJ2-1 better. CDR1 is DFQATT and CDR2 is SNEGSKA in the germline V gene (reference sequence). This CDR3 region has 15 residues. The CDR3 reads CRALDVGSSGTRQFF. CDR3 bases: TGCAGGGCTCTCGATGTGGGGTCCTCCGGGACACGACAGTTCTTC.

J is TRBJ2-7 and V is TRBV3-1, with TRBD1 matching over 8 bases. The CDR3 consists of 15 residues. Germline CDR1 and CDR2: LGHDT and YNNKEL (reference sequence). V dropped 1 base and J dropped 5; count of bases not matched to a gene: 7. The CDR3 loop is CASSQVLGQGHEQYF. CDR3 coding DNA: TGTGCCAGCAGCCAAGTACTAGGACAGGGCCACGAGCAGTACTTC.

This clonotype came up a few times. The J gene is TRBJ2-3, the V gene TRBV20-1; TRBD2 is a possible D gene (5 bases). Germline V gene sequence: CDR1 DFQATT, CDR2 SNEGSKA (reference sequence). V was cut by 3 bases and J by 0 bases, with 10 bases left in between. This CDR3 has 14 amino acids. In nucleotides, the CDR3 is TGCAGTGCTAGTTTTAGCGCCAGCACAGATACGCAGTATTTT. Translated, it gives CSASFSASTDTQYF.

This clonotype was counted only a few times. The chain employs TRBV7-9 and TRBJ1-2; D is unresolved. CDR1 and CDR2 (germline): SEHNR, FQNEAQ (reference sequence). The CDR3 covers 14 residues. V was cut by 1 base and J by 1 base, with 7 bases left in between. In nucleotides, the CDR3 is TGTGCCAGCAGCTTAGGCTCTTTTAACTATGGCTACACCTTC. Translation gives CASSLGSFNYGYTF.

The chain carries TRBV7-2 and TRBJ2-5, with TRBD1 matching 8 bases. Germline lookup yields CDR1 SGHTA and CDR2 FQGNSA. Trimming at V came to 8 bases and at J to 4 bases, leaving 6 bases not matched to a gene. The CDR3 consists of 13 residues. CDR3 bases: TGTGCCAGCGCCCCGACAGGGGCAGAGACCCAGTACTTC. Its translation: CASAPTGAETQYF.